These 19 T cell receptor beta chains originate from one sample sequenced in a study of T cells after yellow fever vaccination. TCRdb re-analysed the 5' RACE reads in MiXCR, keeping a single row per CDR3 protein. The profile shows around 67,000 distinct CDR3 sequences, approximately 7% of them singletons. Sample: CD8+ T cells sorted from PBMCs, taken 5 to 6 days after the first yellow fever vaccination. These receptors were collected from a man aged 18 to 35 who received the YFV17D yellow fever vaccine.

At least ten counts were recorded for this clonotype. This rearrangement joins TRBV19 to TRBJ2-2; 7 bases are a match to TRBD1. V lost 5 bases and J lost 1; bases outside the gene matches: 4. The CDR3 has 15 amino acids. Germline V CDR1 and CDR2: LNHDA, SQIVND (reference sequence). The CDR3 bases are TGTGCCAGTAGTGCCGGGACAGAGAACACCGGGGAGCTGTTTTTT. Encoded protein: CASSAGTENTGELFF.

This clonotype was detected a few times. V gene TRBV9 combines with J gene TRBJ2-5, with TRBD1 identical over 8 bases. V trimming: 3 bases; J trimming: 1 base; junction bases outside the gene matches: 5. Germline CDR1 SGDLS, CDR2 YYNGEE. The CDR3 is 15 residues long. The CDR3 protein is CASSDGQGIQETQYF. The CDR3 DNA is TGTGCCAGCAGCGACGGACAGGGAATCCAAGAGACCCAGTACTTC.

This clonotype was seen more than once but under ten times. This chain joins TRBV27 and TRBJ2-7, with no clear D. The CDR3 spans 14 residues. Germline CDR1 MNHEY, CDR2 SMNVEV (reference sequence). V was shortened by 6 bases and J by 3 bases, with 15 bases between the two germline ends. CDR3 protein: CASSPLLKIYEQYV. The CDR3 DNA follows: TGTGCCAGCAGCCCTCTACTGAAAATCTACGAGCAGTACGTC.

This chain links TRBV12-3 or TRBV12-4 with TRBJ1-1; D is unresolved. The ends were cut back, 2 bases at V and 0 bases at J, with 7 bases in the middle. The CDR3 is 14 amino acids. CDR3 region: CASSLLGMNTEAFF. The CDR3 nucleotides are TGTGCCAGCAGTTTATTGGGTATGAACACTGAAGCTTTCTTT.

The sample holds many counts of this clonotype. V usage is TRBV4-2 and J usage is TRBJ2-5; 8 bases agree with TRBD2. V lost 0 bases and J lost 4; bases outside the gene matches: 4. Germline values: CDR1 LGHNA, CDR2 YNFKEQ. The CDR3 has 15 amino acids. CDR3 sequence: CASSQDRGGPETQYF. DNA of the CDR3: TGTGCCAGCAGCCAAGATCGGGGGGGGCCAGAGACCCAGTACTTC.

This clonotype was detected ten times or more. The chain carries TRBV4-3 and TRBJ2-3; tentatively, D is TRBD2 (5 bases). This CDR3 comprises 16 residues. Germline V gene lookup returns CDR1 LGHNA and CDR2 YSLEER. The V gene lost 1 base and the J gene lost 2 bases, with 13 bases spanning the gap. In DNA, the CDR3 is TGCGCCAGCAGCCAAGTGGCGTCGGGGTCCACAGATACGCAGTATTTT. It codes for CASSQVASGSTDTQYF.

This clonotype showed up many times. The chain has TRBV4-1 and TRBJ2-5, with D unresolved. Per germline, CDR1 MGHRA and CDR2 YSYEKL. V was pared by 1 base and J by 1 base, with 13 bases between. The CDR3 extends over 16 amino acids. Here the CDR3 DNA reads TGCGCCAGCAGCCAAGTCCTCGGTACGGGCCAAGAGACCCAGTACTTC. This translates into CASSQVLGTGQETQYF.

This clonotype was picked up many times. J is TRBJ2-5 and V is TRBV7-9, with 7 bases identical to TRBD2. The V and J ends lost 5 bases and 5 bases, in that order; junction bases with no gene match: 17. CDR3 size: 17 residues. Germline CDR1 is SEHNR and CDR2 is FQNEAQ (reference sequence). The CDR3 DNA follows: TGTGCCAGCAGCCCCCCTAGCGGTGAGCCAAGGAGTGAGACCCAGTACTTC. Its protein is CASSPPSGEPRSETQYF.

This clonotype was seen at least ten times. This chain links TRBV14 with TRBJ2-1; possibly TRBD2 for D (6 bases). V lost 5 bases, J lost 10 bases, and 9 bases lay in between. The V gene's germline CDR1 is SGHDN and CDR2 FVKESK. This CDR3 has 11 amino acids. CDR3 amino acids: CASSGGREQFF. CDR3 DNA: TGTGCCAGCAGCGGAGGGCGGGAGCAGTTCTTC.

This clonotype showed up many times. The chain recombines TRBV5-4 with TRBJ2-7, with D perhaps TRBD1 (6 bases). Looked up from germline, CDR1 is SGHNT and CDR2 is YYREEE (reference sequence). The CDR3 loop spans 14 amino acids. Trimming stripped 0 bases from V and 2 bases from J, with 9 bases between. CDR3 DNA sequence: TGTGCCAGCAGCTTGGGGGACATCCCCTACGAGCAGTACTTC. Protein product: CASSLGDIPYEQYF.

This clonotype came up many times. The chain couples TRBV7-9 to TRBJ2-1; 11 positions match TRBD1. Germline values: CDR1 SEHNR, CDR2 FQNEAQ (reference sequence). The V segment lost 7 bases and the J segment 6 bases; nucleotides outside the gene matches: 8. CDR3 length equals 15 residues. CDR3 DNA sequence: TGTGCCAGCAACGGGACAGGGGGAAAGGGCAATGAGCAGTTCTTC. Amino acid sequence: CASNGTGGKGNEQFF. Complete variable domain (other parts from reference TRBV7-9 and TRBJ2-1): DTGVSQNPRHKITKRGQNVTFRCDPISEHNRLYWYRQTLGQGPEFLTYFQNEAQLEKSRLLSDRFSAERPKGSFSTLEIQRTEQGDSAMYLCASNGTGGKGNEQFFGPGTRLTVL.

This clonotype has at least ten counts. The chain combines TRBV4-1 with TRBJ2-3, with a weak D call TRBD1 (5 bases). CDR3 length equals 17 residues. Germline V gene lookup returns CDR1 MGHRA and CDR2 YSYEKL. V gave up 0 bases and J gave up 3 bases, with 16 bases separating them. Here the CDR3 DNA reads TGCGCCAGCAGCCAAGAGAAAGGGGCTCTTAATACAGATACGCAGTATTTT. It is translated as CASSQEKGALNTDTQYF.

The sample holds many counts of this clonotype. V gene TRBV4-1 combines with J gene TRBJ2-3, with 8 bases matching TRBD2. CDR3 length: 14 residues. Germline-derived CDR1 and CDR2 are MGHRA and YSYEKL. V lost 4 bases and J lost 1; bases outside the gene matches: 1. CDR3 in amino acids: CASSPGGGTDTQYF. DNA for the CDR3: TGCGCCAGCAGCCCCGGGGGGGGCACAGATACGCAGTATTTT.

This clonotype was observed many times. The J gene is TRBJ2-1, the V gene TRBV4-2; 11 bases align to TRBD1. V shed 3 bases, J shed 6 bases, and the junction held 7 bases outside the gene matches. The germline gives CDR1 LGHNA, CDR2 YNFKEQ. The CDR3 contains 16 residues. The CDR3 spells CASSQEIGTGGNEQFF. In DNA, the CDR3 is TGTGCCAGCAGCCAGGAAATCGGGACAGGGGGCAATGAGCAGTTCTTC.

The rearrangement uses TRBV5-1 and TRBJ2-1; TRBD1 aligns across 7 bases. The V and J ends lost 9 bases and 4 bases, in that order; junction bases with no gene match: 7. The CDR3 contains 13 residues. Per germline, CDR1 SGHRS and CDR2 YFSETQ. The CDR3 protein is CATSQGSYNEQFF. The CDR3 nucleotides are TGCGCCACCTCACAGGGGTCATACAATGAGCAGTTCTTC.

DNA for the CDR3: TGCGCCAGCAGCTTGGTGGGACAGCCTCTTTCCGAAGCTTTCTTT. Amino acid sequence: CASSLVGQPLSEAFF. This chain links TRBV5-1 with TRBJ1-1; 7 bases map to TRBD1. CDR1 is SGHRS, CDR2 YFSETQ, per germline. J lost 8 bases, V lost 0 bases, and 10 bases had no gene match. This CDR3 has 15 amino acids.

This clonotype was seen ten or more times. The rearrangement joins TRBV5-1 to TRBJ2-1; D might be TRBD1 or TRBD2, each matching 7 bases. The V gene's germline CDR1 is SGHRS and CDR2 YFSETQ. V was clipped by 6 bases and J by 6 bases, with 13 bases between them. The CDR3 has 13 residues. The CDR3 coding sequence is TGCGCCAGCACCCGCAGGGGGGGCAATGAGCAGTTCTTC. The encoded protein is CASTRRGGNEQFF.

This clonotype was detected many times. The gene calls are TRBV2 and TRBJ2-3; tentatively, D is TRBD1 or TRBD2 (5 bases each). Germline CDR1 reads SNHLY; CDR2 reads FYNNEI. Trimming cost V 11 bases and J 1 base, with 13 bases left between them. The CDR3 contains 13 residues. DNA of the CDR3: TGTGCCGCCCGGGACCGTGGCACAGATACGCAGTATTTT. Its protein product is CAARDRGTDTQYF. Full variable domain (missing parts from reference TRBV2 and TRBJ2-3): EPEVTQTPSHQVTQMGQEVILRCVPISNHLYFYWYRQILGQKVEFLVSFYNNEISEKSEIFDDQFSVERPDGSNFTLKIRSTKLEDSAMYFCAARDRGTDTQYFGPGTRLTVL.

This clonotype was counted only a few times. V is TRBV11-2 and J is TRBJ2-1; 9 positions match TRBD2. V lost 1 base and J lost 2; bases outside the gene matches: 9. The germline CDR1 and CDR2 sequences are SGHAT and FQNNGV. This CDR3 is 18 amino acids long. Here the CDR3 DNA reads TGTGCCAGCAGCTTAGTTGGGTCGGGACTAGCACCCTACAATGAGCAGTTCTTC. Its protein product is CASSLVGSGLAPYNEQFF.